Listed here are 19 T cell receptor beta chains from one sample, sequenced in a study of cytomegalovirus exposure and HLA in healthy donors. PCR was performed using 60 Vbeta and 13 Jbeta primers. TCRdb keeps only in-frame clones here, not all; method: immunoSEQ multiplex PCR. The repertoire holds some 110,000 clones, with 50% to 80% as singletons. Sequencing was done on a sample of PBMCs. Receptors were obtained from a woman in her 40s in good health and CMV-seropositive.

Concerning this clone: Other DNA sequences in the sample encode the same CDR3. The chain joins TRBV5-1 to TRBJ2-7, with 7 bases lining up with TRBD1. The CDR3 spans 15 residues. The ends lost 2 bases at V and 0 bases at J; junction bases unmatched: 5. Germline CDR1 reads SGHRS; CDR2 reads YFSETQ. CDR3 sequence reads: CASSLLQGSSYEQYF. The CDR3 coding sequence is TGCGCCAGCAGCTTACTACAGGGGTCCTCCTACGAGCAGTACTTC.

The chain recombines TRBV5-5 with TRBJ2-3, with 9 bases that match TRBD2. V shed 0 bases, J shed 5 bases, and the junction held 7 bases outside the gene matches. Per the germline V gene, CDR1 is SGHKS and CDR2 is YYEKEE (reference sequence). The CDR3 spans 16 residues. Here the CDR3 reads CASSLAVAGVEDTQYF. The CDR3 nucleotides read TGTGCCAGCAGCTTGGCGGTAGCGGGAGTAGAAGATACGCAGTATTTT.

The rearrangement links TRBV5-1 to TRBJ2-3; no definite D call. The CDR3 is 13 residues long. Trimming took 2 bases from V and 1 from J, leaving 5 bases between them. CDR1 and CDR2 (germline): SGHRS, YFSETQ. The chain's CDR3 is CASSFEGTDTQYF. The DNA of the CDR3 is TGCGCCAGCAGCTTCGAGGGCACAGATACGCAGTATTTT.

Written as DNA, the CDR3 is TGTGCCAGTAGTATCCGAGGCGGCTCTGGGGCCAACGTCCTGACTTTC. Protein sequence: CASSIRGGSGANVLTF. The V and J genes are TRBV19 and TRBJ2-6; D gene unclear. The V end lost 3 bases, the J end lost 0 bases, and 9 bases lay between the germline ends. Germline loops: CDR1 LNHDA, CDR2 SQIVND (reference sequence). There are 16 residues in the CDR3.

This clone appeared a few times. The chain combines TRBV6-1 with TRBJ1-1; no firm D call. The CDR3 contains 12 residues. Trimming took off 4 bases at V and 1 base at J, with 4 bases between the two ends. Germline CDR1 MNHNS, CDR2 SASEGT. The CDR3 DNA follows: TGTGCCAGCAGTGTAGAGAACACTGAAGCTTTCTTT. It encodes CASSVENTEAFF.

J is TRBJ2-3 and V is TRBV4-1; 7 bases are a match to TRBD2. Per the germline V gene, CDR1 is MGHRA and CDR2 is YSYEKL. V gave up 1 base and J gave up 6 bases; unmatched junction bases: 1. The CDR3 is 13 residues long. CDR3 bases: TGCGCCAGCAGCCAAGGTAGCGGGGATACGCAGTATTTT. This codes for CASSQGSGDTQYF.

This clone was picked up one time. The V call is TRBV6-4, the J call TRBJ2-1; TRBD1 aligns across 10 bases. With 6 bases clipped from V and 5 bases from J, the junction kept 4 bases outside the gene matches. Per the germline V gene, CDR1 is MRHNA and CDR2 is SNTAGT. This CDR3 region has 14 residues. The CDR3: CASSQTGGNNEQFF. The CDR3 DNA reads as TGTGCCAGCAGCCAGACAGGGGGCAACAATGAGCAGTTCTTC.

This rearrangement joins TRBV18 to TRBJ2-1, with TRBD1 as a possible D gene (6 bases). V lost 10 bases, J lost 8 bases, and 18 bases lay in between. The CDR3 extends over 13 amino acids. Germline lookup yields CDR1 KGHSH and CDR2 LQKENI. The CDR3: CATAFSGQDEQFF. Here the CDR3 DNA reads TGTGCCACCGCCTTCTCGGGACAAGATGAGCAGTTCTTC.

CDR3 sequence: CATGGALGYTF. DNA of the CDR3: TGTGCCACGGGGGGGGCCCTCGGCTACACCTTC. The rearrangement uses TRBV28 and TRBJ1-2; TRBD1 is a possible D gene (6 bases). Germline V lookup: CDR1 MDHEN, CDR2 SYDVKM. CDR3 size: 11 residues. Trimming removed 10 bases from V and 8 bases from J, with 14 bases in between.

The V and J genes are TRBV7-2 and TRBJ1-4; D is unresolved. The CDR3 loop spans 14 amino acids. V was pared by 5 bases and J by 0 bases, with 7 bases between. Germline CDR1 SGHTA, CDR2 FQGNSA. The CDR3 loop is CASSQIATNEKLFF. The DNA for the CDR3 is TGTGCCAGCAGCCAGATTGCAACTAATGAAAAACTGTTTTTT. Full variable domain (missing parts from reference TRBV7-2 and TRBJ1-4): GAGVSQSPSNKVTEKGKDVELRCDPISGHTALYWYRQSLGQGLEFLIYFQGNSAPDKSGLPSDRFSAERTGGSVSTLTIQRTQQEDSAVYLCASSQIATNEKLFFGSGTQLSVL.

The rearrangement links TRBV2 to TRBJ2-1; 11 nucleotides align to TRBD2. CDR3 length: 14 residues. After removal of 8 bases from V and 10 bases from J, the junction contained 10 bases not matched to a gene. Germline loops: CDR1 SNHLY, CDR2 FYNNEI. The CDR3 reads CASQGLAALGEQFF. CDR3 DNA sequence: TGTGCCAGCCAGGGACTAGCGGCCCTGGGGGAGCAGTTCTTC.

The genes are TRBV7-8 and TRBJ2-3; 12 nucleotides line up with TRBD2. This CDR3 comprises 14 residues. Losses at the gene ends were 4 bases for V and 10 bases for J; bases not matched to a gene: 6. CDR1 is SGHVS, CDR2 FQNEAQ, per germline. CDR3 in DNA: TGTGCCAGCAGCTATCGACTAGCGGGAGAAGCGCAGTATTTT. Protein sequence: CASSYRLAGEAQYF.

CDR3 amino acids: CASSGGSNNEQFF. CDR3 in DNA: TGTGCCAGCAGCGGAGGGTCAAACAATGAGCAGTTCTTC. V is TRBV13 and J is TRBJ2-1; D perhaps matches TRBD2 (6 bases). Trimming removed 5 bases at V and 5 bases at J, with 10 bases between. The CDR3 loop spans 13 amino acids. Germline assignment: CDR1 PRHDT and CDR2 FYEKMQ (reference sequence).

V and J are TRBV5-1 and TRBJ2-2; D may be TRBD2 (6 bases). V gave up 8 bases and J gave up 0 bases, with 11 bases separating them. Germline CDR1 is SGHRS and CDR2 is YFSETQ. This CDR3 comprises 14 residues. The CDR3 is CASLRDANTGELFF. Written as DNA, the CDR3 is TGCGCCAGTCTGCGGGACGCGAACACCGGGGAGCTGTTTTTT.

This chain joins TRBV28 and TRBJ2-7; the match to TRBD2 covers 10 bases. The V and J ends lost 4 bases and 3 bases, in that order; junction bases with no gene match: 9. The CDR3 runs to 16 residues. Germline CDR1 reads MDHEN; CDR2 reads SYDVKM. The CDR3 loop reads CASSSQGVAGGYEQYF. CDR3 DNA: TGTGCCAGCAGTTCACAAGGGGTAGCGGGAGGCTACGAGCAGTACTTC. The full variable domain, completed using reference TRBV28 and TRBJ2-7, is DVKVTQSSRYLVKRTGEKVFLECVQDMDHENMFWYRQDPGLGLRLIYFSYDVKMKEKGDIPEGYSVSREKKERFSLILESASTNQTSMYLCASSSQGVAGGYEQYFGPGTRLTVT.

The V call is TRBV6-1, the J call TRBJ2-5, with D uncertain. The CDR3 length is 14 residues. V was pared by 2 bases and J by 1 base, with 8 bases between. Germline lookup yields CDR1 MNHNS and CDR2 SASEGT. In DNA form, the CDR3 reads TGTGCCAGCAGTGAAAATCTGTTCCAAGAGACCCAGTACTTC. Its protein is CASSENLFQETQYF.

The gene calls are TRBV28 and TRBJ1-1; D not certain. The V end lost 6 bases, the J end lost 5 bases, and 13 bases lay between the germline ends. CDR1 MDHEN and CDR2 SYDVKM come from the germline V gene. This CDR3 contains 13 residues. The CDR3 DNA reads TGTGCCAGCAGGGCCTCCGGGGTGACTGAAGCTTTCTTT. It yields the protein CASRASGVTEAFF.

This chain joins TRBV5-1 and TRBJ1-5; D perhaps matches TRBD1 (5 bases). CDR3 size: 15 residues. Trimming left V 0 bases short and J 2 bases short, with 9 bases between. Germline V gene data show CDR1 as SGHRS and CDR2 as YFSETQ. Here the CDR3 reads CASSLAGTGNQPQHF. CDR3 in DNA: TGCGCCAGCAGCTTGGCTGGGACTGGCAATCAGCCCCAGCATTTT.

This clone showed up just a few times. The rearrangement links TRBV2 to TRBJ2-5, with D possibly being TRBD2 (6 bases). The germline V and J ends were trimmed by 4 bases and 1 base, with 7 bases remaining between them. The CDR3 sequence is 13 residues long. Looked up from germline, CDR1 is SNHLY and CDR2 is FYNNEI. The DNA of the CDR3 is TGTGCCAGCAGTGCCGGGGGCCAAGAGACCCAGTACTTC. Its translation is CASSAGGQETQYF.